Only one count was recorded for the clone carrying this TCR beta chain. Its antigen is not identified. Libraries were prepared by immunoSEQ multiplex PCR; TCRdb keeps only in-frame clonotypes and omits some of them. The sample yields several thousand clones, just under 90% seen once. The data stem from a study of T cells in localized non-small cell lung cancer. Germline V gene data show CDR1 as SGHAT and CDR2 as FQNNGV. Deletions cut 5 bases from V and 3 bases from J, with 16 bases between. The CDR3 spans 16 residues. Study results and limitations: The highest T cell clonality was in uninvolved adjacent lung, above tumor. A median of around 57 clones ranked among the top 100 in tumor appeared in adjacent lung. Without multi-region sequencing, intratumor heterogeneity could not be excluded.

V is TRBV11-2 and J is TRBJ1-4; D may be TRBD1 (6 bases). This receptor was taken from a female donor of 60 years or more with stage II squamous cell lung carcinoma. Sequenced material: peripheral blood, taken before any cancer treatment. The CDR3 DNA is TGTGCCAGCAGCCTACGAGTGGGGGCAGCTAATGAAAAACTGTTTTTT. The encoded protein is CASSLRVGAANEKLFF.